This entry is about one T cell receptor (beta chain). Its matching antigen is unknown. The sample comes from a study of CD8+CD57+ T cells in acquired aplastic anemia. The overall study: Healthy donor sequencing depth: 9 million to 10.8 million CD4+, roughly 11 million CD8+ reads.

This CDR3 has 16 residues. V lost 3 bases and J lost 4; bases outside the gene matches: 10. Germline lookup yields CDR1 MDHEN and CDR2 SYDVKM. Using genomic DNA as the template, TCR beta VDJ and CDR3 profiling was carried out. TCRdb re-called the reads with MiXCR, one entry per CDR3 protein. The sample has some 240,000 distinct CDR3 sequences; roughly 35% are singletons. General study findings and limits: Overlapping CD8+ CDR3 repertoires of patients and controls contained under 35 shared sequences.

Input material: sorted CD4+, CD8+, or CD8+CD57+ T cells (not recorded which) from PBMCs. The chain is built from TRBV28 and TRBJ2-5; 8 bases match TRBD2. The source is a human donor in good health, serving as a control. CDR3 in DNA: TGTGCCAGCAGTTTGGTTGGTGTTAGCGGGATAGAGACCCAGTACTTC. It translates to CASSLVGVSGIETQYF.